The sequence of this TCR beta chain was determined in a study of cytomegalovirus exposure and HLA in healthy donors. The germline gives CDR1 MNHEY, CDR2 SVGAGI. The length of the CDR3 is 12 residues. Germline trimming cut 5 bases from V and 7 bases from J; bases unmatched to any gene: 2. Donors came from a validation cohort of over a hundred subjects, distinct from the first 666-subject cohort. Data came from immunoSEQ multiplex PCR; TCRdb stores just in-frame clones and leaves some out. The sample lists approximately 140,000 clones, 86% occurring once. The gene calls are TRBV6-5 and TRBJ1-2; TRBD1 aligns across 9 bases. Sequenced material: PBMCs. This sequence was found in a young man in good health and CMV-seronegative. CDR3 bases: TGTGCCAGCAGTGGGACAGGGATTGGCTACACCTTC. Translation gives CASSGTGIGYTF.